This T cell receptor beta chain stems from a study of naive and memory T cell subsets. Study outcomes and limitations: From naive to CM, EM and EMRA, diversity decreased and Gini increased. RNA-based TCR counts may shift with T cell activation and differentiation. Especially in CD8 cells, naive repertoires contained a few larger clonotypes, possibly CD45RA-re-expressing memory cells.

This clonotype was seen at least ten times. Its antigen is unidentified. From the second PCR step, alpha and beta chains were amplified apart. Two oligonucleotides, mixed equimolar, formed the beta constant-region primer covering TRBC1 and TRBC2. Nested alpha and beta constant-region primers with the SP2 primer drove four PCR rounds on ligated cDNA. Ligation attached a single-stranded oligonucleotide with a 12-nucleotide UMI and the SP2 primer to the cDNA 3' end. MiXCR, run by TCRdb on the UMI-ligation and nested PCR reads, gives a single entry per CDR3 protein. Of 90,000 to 120,000 distinct CDR3 sequences in the sample, about 14% were seen once. Per germline, CDR1 MDHEN and CDR2 SYDVKM. This CDR3 contains 16 residues. Trimming left V 4 bases short and J 3 bases short, with 16 bases between.

The receptor's source is a human donor in good health. The sample consisted of naive CD8+ T cells from blood. The chain combines TRBV28 with TRBJ2-1; TRBD2 is a possible D gene (5 bases). The DNA of the CDR3 is TGTGCCAGCAGTTCGACCGCCTACGGGGACTACAATGAGCAGTTCTTC. It yields the protein CASSSTAYGDYNEQFF.